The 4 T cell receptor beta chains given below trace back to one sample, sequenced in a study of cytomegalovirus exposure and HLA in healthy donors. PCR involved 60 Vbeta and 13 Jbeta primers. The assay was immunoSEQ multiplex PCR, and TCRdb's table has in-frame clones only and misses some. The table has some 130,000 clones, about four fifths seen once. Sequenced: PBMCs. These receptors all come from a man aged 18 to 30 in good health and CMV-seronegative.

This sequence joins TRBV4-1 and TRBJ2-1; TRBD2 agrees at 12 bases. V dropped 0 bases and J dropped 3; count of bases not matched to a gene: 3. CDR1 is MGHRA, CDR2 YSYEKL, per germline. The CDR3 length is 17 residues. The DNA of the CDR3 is TGCGCCAGCAGCCAAGATGCGGGACTAGCGGGCTACAATGAGCAGTTCTTC. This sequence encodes CASSQDAGLAGYNEQFF.

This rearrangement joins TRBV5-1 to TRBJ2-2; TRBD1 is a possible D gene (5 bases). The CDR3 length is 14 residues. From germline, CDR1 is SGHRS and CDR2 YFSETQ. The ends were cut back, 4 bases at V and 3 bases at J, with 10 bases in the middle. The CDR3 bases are TGCGCCAGCAGCGTACTCAGGGACACCGGGGAGCTGTTTTTT. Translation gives CASSVLRDTGELFF.

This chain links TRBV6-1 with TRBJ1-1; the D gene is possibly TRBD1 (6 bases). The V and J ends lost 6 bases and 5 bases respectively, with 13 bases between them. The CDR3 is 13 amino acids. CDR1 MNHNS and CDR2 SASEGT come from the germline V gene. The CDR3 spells CASRQGSGTEAFF. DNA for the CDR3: TGTGCCAGCAGACAGGGTTCGGGAACTGAAGCTTTCTTT.

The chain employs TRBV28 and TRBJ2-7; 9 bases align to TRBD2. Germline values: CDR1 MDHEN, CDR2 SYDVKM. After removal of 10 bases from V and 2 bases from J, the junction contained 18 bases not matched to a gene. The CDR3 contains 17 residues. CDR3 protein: CANTEGAAGTSPYEQYF. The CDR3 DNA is TGTGCCAACACGGAGGGGGCGGCCGGGACTAGCCCCTACGAGCAGTACTTC.